This entry lists 12 T cell receptor beta chains sequenced from one sample in a study of control samples from healthy donors and cancer patients. Repertoires were generated with immunoSEQ multiplex PCR, while TCRdb's copy carries only in-frame clones and drops some. The table includes about 410,000 clones, 90% detected once. Sample: PBMCs. These receptor sequences come from a man aged 35-49 years with head and neck cancer.

Only one count was recorded for this clone. The gene calls are TRBV2 and TRBJ2-3; D is perhaps TRBD1 or TRBD2 (5 bases each). The V gene lost 2 bases and the J gene lost 3 bases, with 15 bases spanning the gap. CDR1 is SNHLY and CDR2 is FYNNEI in the germline V gene. The CDR3 totals 16 residues. CDR3 sequence reads: CASSEFGQGGTDTQYF. CDR3 DNA: TGTGCCAGCAGTGAATTTGGGCAGGGCGGGACAGATACGCAGTATTTT.

The chain recombines TRBV2 with TRBJ1-1, with TRBD1 matching over 9 bases. J lost 9 bases, V lost 6 bases, and 5 bases had no gene match. The CDR3 extends over 12 amino acids. Germline CDR1 reads SNHLY; CDR2 reads FYNNEI. The CDR3 spells CASRIQGAKAFF. CDR3 nucleotides: TGTGCCAGCAGGATACAGGGGGCAAAAGCTTTCTTT.

The rearrangement joins TRBV13 to TRBJ1-4; D gene uncertain. CDR1 is PRHDT and CDR2 is FYEKMQ in the germline V gene (reference sequence). The V gene lost 0 bases and the J gene lost 7 bases, with 9 bases spanning the gap. The CDR3 totals 14 residues. The CDR3 is CASSLGGVFEKLFF. The DNA of the CDR3 is TGTGCCAGCAGCTTAGGGGGAGTTTTTGAAAAACTGTTTTTT.

The chain couples TRBV5-1 to TRBJ2-3; a possible D gene is TRBD1 (5 bases). Per germline, CDR1 SGHRS and CDR2 YFSETQ. The length of the CDR3 is 13 residues. V was clipped by 2 bases and J by 5 bases, with 9 bases between them. The CDR3 DNA reads as TGCGCCAGCAGCTTCCTTCAGGGAGATACGCAGTATTTT. Protein product: CASSFLQGDTQYF.

The V call is TRBV10-3, the J call TRBJ1-1; the D gene is possibly TRBD1 (6 bases). The V end was cut by 3 bases, the J end by 1 base, with 9 bases between. This CDR3 contains 14 residues. CDR1 ENHRY and CDR2 SYGVKD come from the germline V gene. The CDR3 DNA is TGTGCCATCAGTGACAGGGGTGCGAACACTGAAGCTTTCTTT. The encoded protein is CAISDRGANTEAFF.

The CDR3 is CASRRGQGRGGELFF. CDR3 DNA sequence: TGTGCCAGCAGGAGGGGACAGGGACGGGGCGGGGAGCTGTTTTTT. V and J are TRBV6-5 and TRBJ2-2, with 9 positions matching TRBD1. The CDR3 contains 15 residues. Trimming took 6 bases from V and 7 from J; bases not matched to a gene: 9. CDR1 is MNHEY and CDR2 is SVGAGI in the germline V gene.

This clone was observed a few times. The J gene is TRBJ1-2, the V gene TRBV28; D call uncertain. This CDR3 region has 12 residues. From germline, CDR1 is MDHEN and CDR2 SYDVKM. V dropped 5 bases and J dropped 3 bases, with 7 bases sitting between them. The CDR3 region is CASSRTDYGYTF. The CDR3 nucleotides are TGTGCCAGCAGTCGGACCGACTATGGCTACACCTTC.

The chain couples TRBV5-6 to TRBJ1-2; 7 bases fit TRBD1. V shed 4 bases and J 4 bases; nucleotides not matched to a gene: 7. The CDR3 has 14 residues. CDR1 and CDR2 from the germline V gene are SGHDT and YYEEEE. The CDR3 DNA is TGTGCCAGCAGCGCTGGGACAGCCTCCTATGGCTACACCTTC. Residues: CASSAGTASYGYTF.

The chain has TRBV14 and TRBJ2-7; D may be TRBD1 or TRBD2 (6 bases each). Trimming stripped 4 bases from V and 4 bases from J, with 23 bases between. CDR1 and CDR2 (germline): SGHDN, FVKESK. There are 17 residues in the CDR3. The CDR3 sequence: CASSPRRGADFKYEQYF. CDR3 nucleotide sequence: TGTGCCAGCAGCCCAAGAAGGGGGGCCGATTTCAAATACGAGCAGTACTTC.

The V gene is TRBV6-2 or TRBV6-3, the J gene TRBJ1-5; no clear D gene. CDR1 MNHEY and CDR2 SVGEGT come from the germline V gene. There are 15 residues in the CDR3. Trimming stripped 5 bases from V and 0 bases from J, with 11 bases between. Written as DNA, the CDR3 is TGTGCCAGCAGTCGGACGGACCATAGCAATCAGCCCCAGCATTTT. Amino acids: CASSRTDHSNQPQHF.

This CDR3 is CASSLSDGTDQPQHF. The CDR3 nucleotides are TGTGCCAGCTCCCTAAGCGACGGGACCGATCAGCCCCAGCATTTT. The rearrangement joins TRBV18 to TRBJ1-5; perhaps TRBD1 as D (5 bases). Trimming stripped 6 bases from V and 5 bases from J, with 17 bases between. Germline V CDR1 and CDR2: KGHSH, LQKENI. This CDR3 has 15 residues.

The chain combines TRBV21-1 with TRBJ2-7; TRBD2 is the table's D call and was not checked against the DNA. TRBV21-1 is recorded as a pseudogene. This CDR3 comprises 12 residues. This chain's CDR3 is CASRVSNHEQYF. CDR3 nucleotide sequence: TGTGCCAGCAGGGTGAGTAACCACGAGCAGTACTTC.